Below are 8 T cell receptor beta chains sequenced from a single sample in a study of blood T cell repertoires in COVID-19. The table came from immunoSEQ multiplex PCR; TCRdb's copy has only in-frame clones and leaves some out. The sample holds about 280,000 clones, 85% seen once. The specimen was PBMCs or T cells enriched from blood (not recorded which). Receptors originate from a woman between 50 and 59 years old who had recovered from COVID-19.

The chain links TRBV6-2 or TRBV6-3 to TRBJ2-7, with D possibly TRBD2 on 6 matching bases. The V and J ends lost 6 bases and 9 bases respectively, with 15 bases between them. The CDR3 contains 12 residues. The germline gives CDR1 MNHEY, CDR2 SVGEGT. CDR3 DNA: TGTGCCAGCAGCCCGGGACTGGAGGGGCAGTACTTC. This encodes CASSPGLEGQYF.

The rearrangement joins TRBV18 to TRBJ2-7, with 9 nucleotides matching TRBD2. Germline CDR1 reads KGHSH; CDR2 reads LQKENI. Losses at the gene ends were 0 bases for V and 4 bases for J; bases not matched to a gene: 7. This CDR3 is built from 16 residues. CDR3 residues: CASSPPGLAGWYEQYF. CDR3 in DNA: TGTGCCAGCTCACCACCGGGCCTAGCGGGATGGTACGAGCAGTACTTC.

The genes are TRBV5-4 and TRBJ2-1; 9 bases fit TRBD1. The CDR3 has 15 amino acids. The junction had 5 bases not matched to a gene; V was cut back by 3 bases and J by 4 bases. Looked up from germline, CDR1 is SGHNT and CDR2 is YYREEE (reference sequence). This CDR3 reads CASSYRQGGYNEQFF. The CDR3, as DNA: TGTGCCAGCAGCTATAGACAGGGGGGTTACAATGAGCAGTTCTTC. The full variable domain, in which reference TRBV5-4 and TRBJ2-1 provide the parts outside the CDR3, is ETGVTQSPTHLIKTRGQQVTLRCSSQSGHNTVSWYQQALGQGPQFIFQYYREEENGRGNFPPRFSGLQFPNYSSELNVNALELDDSALYLCASSYRQGGYNEQFFGPGTRLTVL.

The chain couples TRBV10-3 to TRBJ2-7; a weak D match, TRBD1 (6 bases). CDR1 and CDR2 (germline): ENHRY, SYGVKD. Deletions cut 6 bases from V and 3 bases from J, with 12 bases between. CDR3 size: 13 residues. The CDR3 DNA reads as TGTGCCATCAGCCGGACAGAAGACTACGAGCAGTACTTC. Amino acids: CAISRTEDYEQYF.

Written as DNA, the CDR3 is TGCGCCAGCAGCTTGGGGGGACAGGCAAACACTGAAGCTTTCTTT. Its translation: CASSLGGQANTEAFF. The V call is TRBV5-1, the J call TRBJ1-1; 8 positions agree with TRBD1. Unmatched junction bases numbered 3, after V lost 0 bases and J lost 2 bases. CDR1 is SGHRS and CDR2 is YFSETQ in the germline V gene. The CDR3 runs 15 residues.

This clone is a singleton in its sample. V gene TRBV19 combines with J gene TRBJ2-3; tentative D call: TRBD2 (5 bases). The length of the CDR3 is 13 residues. Per germline, CDR1 LNHDA and CDR2 SQIVND (reference sequence). V was pared by 7 bases and J by 4 bases, with 12 bases between. CDR3 region: CASTQGSADTQYF. CDR3 DNA sequence: TGTGCCAGTACCCAAGGGAGCGCAGATACGCAGTATTTT.

The J gene is TRBJ2-1, the V gene TRBV10-1, with D perhaps matching TRBD1 (5 bases). The V end lost 2 bases, the J end lost 4 bases, and 9 bases lay between the germline ends. The CDR3 has 14 amino acids. Germline-derived CDR1 and CDR2 are WNHNN and SYGVQD (reference sequence). The CDR3 sequence: CASSEGARYNEQFF. The DNA of the CDR3 is TGCGCCAGCAGTGAGGGGGCTAGATACAATGAGCAGTTCTTC.

The chain uses TRBV30 and TRBJ1-6; D gene ambiguous. Trimming stripped 0 bases from V and 3 bases from J, with 6 bases between. This CDR3 contains 14 residues. Germline-derived CDR1 and CDR2 are GTSNPN and SVGIG (reference sequence). CDR3 DNA: TGTGCCTGGAGTGTAACGGGCTATAATTCACCCCTCCACTTT. Protein: CAWSVTGYNSPLHF.